The rows below give T cell receptor beta chains drawn from one sample of a study of shared clonotypes between healthy human individuals. Clones were sequenced by immunoSEQ multiplex PCR, and TCRdb holds only the in-frame ones, with some missing. In the table there are about 1.1 million clones, roughly 77% of which are singletons. Sequencing input: memory CD4+ T cells from PBMCs. The receptors come from a man between 18 and 35 years old in good health. Some clones in this sample may be carry-over from other donors' samples. Both conserved end residues are part of each CDR3. The order of the fields is V gene, clone size, D gene, J gene, CDR3 DNA, CDR3 protein. A D gene is named only where the DNA matches it firmly. Expanded clones are given a class, and other clones once, few, many or no size at all.

TRBV5-4,few,-,TRBJ2-2,TGTGCCAGCACCTCCGGGGGAAGGGTAAAGACCGGGGAGCTGTTTTTT,CASTSGGRVKTGELFF
TRBV9,-,TRBD2,TRBJ2-5,TGTGCCAGCAGCGTAGCCAGCGGGAGGGCCTCGGAGACCCAGTACTTC,CASSVASGRASETQYF
TRBV5-8,-,-,TRBJ2-1,TGTGCCAGCAGCCCCGCGGTTAGGGGGAGCAATGAGCAGTTCTTC,CASSPAVRGSNEQFF
TRBV18,-,-,TRBJ2-3,TGTGCCAGCTCGCATTCCCGGGATCAAGATACGCAGTATTTT,CASSHSRDQDTQYF
TRBV10-3,few,-,TRBJ1-5,TGTGCCATCAGTGAGTCTGGGGGCAATCAGCCCCAGCATTTT,CAISESGGNQPQHF
TRBV9,-,TRBD1,TRBJ1-1,TGTGCCAGCAGCAAACAGGGGGAAACTGAAGCTTTCTTT,CASSKQGETEAFF
TRBV7-3,-,-,TRBJ2-1,TGTGCCAGCAGCTTAATTGCCGCAGCCAATGAGCAGTTCTTC,CASSLIAAANEQFF
TRBV4-3,-,TRBD1,TRBJ1-2,TGCGCCAGCAGCCAAGAGATGACAGGGAGAGAGAGTAACTATGGCTACACCTTC,CASSQEMTGRESNYGYTF
TRBV6-5,-,-,TRBJ2-5,TGTGCCAGCAGTTACTCGCCAGGAGAGACCCAGTACTTC,CASSYSPGETQYF
TRBV27,many,-,TRBJ2-1,TGTGCCAGACGAGGGGAGCAGTTCTTC,CARRGEQFF
TRBV7-2,-,-,TRBJ1-1,TGTGCCAGCAGCCTTGGGATCGGGGTAAGGGCTTTCTTT,CASSLGIGVRAFF
TRBV2,few,TRBD1,TRBJ2-1,TGTGCCAGCAGTGGGACAGGAGCCTTCAATGAGCAGTTCTTC,CASSGTGAFNEQFF
TRBV7-9,-,-,TRBJ2-6,TGTGCCAGCAGCTTAGATCGAGGGGGTCGGTCTGGGGCCAACGTCCTGACTTTC,CASSLDRGGRSGANVLTF
TRBV5-6,-,-,TRBJ1-2,TGTGCCAGCAGCTTGGGGGGTCGTGATGGCTACACCTTC,CASSLGGRDGYTF
TRBV19,-,-,TRBJ2-7,TGTGCCAGTAGTACCCAACACATCGACGGCGAGCAGTACTTC,CASSTQHIDGEQYF
TRBV6-5,-,TRBD1,TRBJ1-4,TGTGCCAGCAGCCGACAGGGAGGGCGGGAAAAACTGTTTTTT,CASSRQGGREKLFF
TRBV7-2,few,-,TRBJ2-3,TGTGCCAGCAGCTTAGATCCAGGGGTAGATACGCAGTATTTT,CASSLDPGVDTQYF
TRBV7-2,-,-,TRBJ2-7,TGTGCCAGCAGCATAAGCTGGGGCGGCGAGCAGTACTTC,CASSISWGGEQYF
TRBV4-1,few,-,TRBJ1-2,TGCGCCAGCAGCCCTTCAGTTCGATATGGCTACACCTTC,CASSPSVRYGYTF
TRBV6-5,-,TRBD1,TRBJ1-2,TGTGCCAGCAGTTACGGACAGGGTGGCTACACCTTC,CASSYGQGGYTF
TRBV5-4,-,TRBD1,TRBJ1-1,TGTGCCAGCAGCTTGTCGGGACAGGGTGTGAACACTGAAGCTTTCTTT,CASSLSGQGVNTEAFF
TRBV28,-,-,TRBJ1-2,TGTGCCAGCATGCTACCGCAGGGTTTCGGCCGGTTTGTCACCTTC,CASMLPQGFGRFVTF
TRBV29-1,-,-,TRBJ1-2,TGCAGCGTTGAAGGCGTATCGACAACAGGGGGCTACACCTTC,CSVEGVSTTGGYTF
TRBV7-3,-,-,TRBJ1-1,TGTGCCAGCAGCTCCATGGGGGCGAACAGTGAAGCTTTCTTT,CASSSMGANSEAFF
TRBV29-1,-,TRBD2,TRBJ2-1,TGCAGCGTCCCAGGACTAGCGGGGTGGCCTTCCTACAATGAGCAGTTCTTC,CSVPGLAGWPSYNEQFF
TRBV28,-,-,TRBJ2-2,TGTGCCAGCAGTTTGGGACAGAACACCGGGGAGCTGTTTTTT,CASSLGQNTGELFF
TRBV10-3,few,-,TRBJ1-1,TGTGCCATCACGGTACAGTCGAACACTGAAGCTTTCTTT,CAITVQSNTEAFF
TRBV2,-,-,TRBJ1-5,TGTGCCAGCAGTGAGGGCGGAAGGTATTTGCCCCAGCATTTT,CASSEGGRYLPQHF
TRBV10-3,once,-,TRBJ1-2,TGTGCCATCAGTGCCGGGCTCGACTATGGCTACACCTTC,CAISAGLDYGYTF
TRBV10-3,few,TRBD1,TRBJ2-5,TGTGCCATCAGTGACCGGGACAGGGATCAAGAGACCCAGTACTTC,CAISDRDRDQETQYF
TRBV5-6,many,TRBD2,TRBJ2-5,TGTGCCAGCAGCACGAAGCGGGAGGGCCCTTCGGGGACCCAGTACTTC,CASSTKREGPSGTQYF
TRBV25-1,-,-,TRBJ2-5,TGTGCCAGCAGTTCGCCACGGTCGGGTGAGACCCAGTACTTC,CASSSPRSGETQYF
TRBV20-1,-,TRBD2,TRBJ2-3,TGCAGTTTATCGGGAGGCGATACGCAGTATTTT,CSLSGGDTQYF
TRBV10-2,-,TRBD1,TRBJ1-1,TGCGCCAGCAACGAGATGAGGACAGGGGTTACTGAAGCTTTCTTT,CASNEMRTGVTEAFF
TRBV7-2,-,TRBD1,TRBJ2-2,TGTGCCAGCAGCCCAGGGACAGGGGGCGGGGAGCTGTTTTTT,CASSPGTGGGELFF
TRBV18,-,TRBD2,TRBJ2-1,TGTGCCAGCTCACCCGGGACTAGCGGGGACCAGTTCTTC,CASSPGTSGDQFF
TRBV19,-,-,TRBJ1-1,TGTGCCAGTAAGGACGGACACACTGAAGCTTTCTTT,CASKDGHTEAFF
TRBV5-4,-,-,TRBJ1-1,TGTGCCAGCAGCCCGGAACAGGGATACGTCACTGAAGCTTTCTTT,CASSPEQGYVTEAFF
TRBV21-1,-,-,TRBJ2-1,TGTGCCAGCAGCAAGCTCAGGGAGGTCGCCTACAATGAGCAGTTCTTC,CASSKLREVAYNEQFF
TRBV5-4,-,-,TRBJ2-5,TGTGCCAGCAGCTTGAGGAGGCCCCAACAAGAGACCCAGTACTTC,CASSLRRPQQETQYF
TRBV6-4,-,TRBD2,TRBJ2-1,TGTGCCAGCAGTGACTCGGGGCTAGCGGGAGGCAATGAGCAGTTCTTC,CASSDSGLAGGNEQFF
TRBV5-1,-,-,TRBJ1-5,TGCGCCAGCAGCTTGGGGGGAACTAGCAATCAGCCCCAGCATTTT,CASSLGGTSNQPQHF
TRBV13,-,-,TRBJ2-1,TGTGCCAGCAGCTACCAAATCTCGACTCTTTACAATGAGCAGTTCTTC,CASSYQISTLYNEQFF
TRBV19,once,-,TRBJ1-2,TGTGCCAGTAGCTGGACCAGGGAGTTCTACACCTTC,CASSWTREFYTF
TRBV5-1,-,-,TRBJ1-3,TGCGCCAGCAGCTGGACGGCTGGAAACACCATATATTTT,CASSWTAGNTIYF
TRBV5-4,few,TRBD1,TRBJ1-1,TGTGCCAGCAGCTTGGACAGGGGGAACACTGAAGCTTTCTTT,CASSLDRGNTEAFF
TRBV5-4,-,TRBD2,TRBJ2-1,TGTGCCAGCAGCTCGCAAGGCGGGAGGGCATACAATGAGCAGTTCTTC,CASSSQGGRAYNEQFF
TRBV7-2,-,TRBD1,TRBJ2-5,TGTGCCAGCAGCCCCTACGGGACAGGGGGTGGGGAGACCCAGTACTTC,CASSPYGTGGGETQYF
TRBV5-4,-,TRBD2,TRBJ2-3,TGTGCCAGCAGCGGTGCCGGGACTAGAAGCAATACGCAGTATTTT,CASSGAGTRSNTQYF
TRBV28,-,TRBD2,TRBJ2-1,TGTGCCAGCAGACCGGGACTAGCGCTTTACTACAATGAGCAGTTCTTC,CASRPGLALYYNEQFF
TRBV6-1,few,-,TRBJ1-2,TGTGCCAGCACCCCCGTGGGATCCTATGGCTACACCTTC,CASTPVGSYGYTF
TRBV7-9,-,-,TRBJ2-5,TGTGCCAGCAGCTTAGTCGGGGCTACAGGTCCAGAGACCCAGTACTTC,CASSLVGATGPETQYF
TRBV5-1,-,-,TRBJ2-7,TGCGCCAGCAGCTTGGGGGTCAGGGACAACGAGCAGTACTTC,CASSLGVRDNEQYF
TRBV5-6,-,-,TRBJ2-1,TGTGCCAGCGAATCACGAGGGCCAGTGACCTGGGGTGAGCAGTTCTTC,CASESRGPVTWGEQFF
TRBV11-2,-,-,TRBJ1-2,TGTGCCAGCAGCTCGAACGGCTATGGCTACACCTTC,CASSSNGYGYTF
TRBV2,few,TRBD1,TRBJ1-2,TGTGCCAGCAGTGACGTCCTCACAGGGGTTGGCTACACCTTC,CASSDVLTGVGYTF
TRBV5-6,-,-,TRBJ1-2,TGTGCCAGCAGCCCGGAAGGGGGGGCGAAAAACTATGGCTACACCTTC,CASSPEGGAKNYGYTF